Shown below are 31 T cell receptor beta chains from a single sample sequenced in a study of Graves' ophthalmopathy and Graves' hyperthyroidism. Amplification from RNA transcripts yielded the TCR beta CDR3 regions. The library came from an HTBI-primed first-round RT-PCR and a second-round multiplex PCR. TCRdb reprocessed the multiplex PCR reads via MiXCR and lists one record per CDR3 protein. The sample holds over 450,000 distinct CDR3 sequences, over 13% seen once. The material sequenced was blood. Receptor source: a woman aged 25 to 39 with Graves' ophthalmopathy.

This clonotype showed up many times. The rearrangement joins TRBV4-1 to TRBJ1-2; D gene ambiguous. CDR1 and CDR2 (germline): MGHRA, YSYEKL. The CDR3 extends over 11 amino acids. Trimming cost V 0 bases and J 8 bases, with 4 bases left between them. The CDR3 bases are TGCGCCAGCAGCCAAGATTCAGGCTACACCTTC. It translates to CASSQDSGYTF.

This chain connects TRBV5-1 to TRBJ2-2; TRBD1 aligns across 7 bases. Trimming removed 1 base from V and 1 base from J; junction bases left unmatched: 4. Germline V lookup: CDR1 SGHRS, CDR2 YFSETQ. The CDR3 extends over 16 amino acids. This CDR3 reads CASSLRQGRNTGELFF. For the CDR3, the DNA is TGCGCCAGCAGCTTGAGACAGGGAAGGAACACCGGGGAGCTGTTTTTT.

The rearrangement links TRBV3-1 to TRBJ2-7; 9 bases line up with TRBD1. V gave up 4 bases and J gave up 0 bases; unmatched junction bases: 13. Germline V gives CDR1 LGHDT, CDR2 YNNKEL (reference sequence). This CDR3 has 18 amino acids. The CDR3: CASSRPGQGIPYSYEQYF. The CDR3 nucleotides are TGTGCCAGCAGCCGACCGGGACAGGGAATCCCCTACTCCTACGAGCAGTACTTC.

This chain links TRBV12-3 or TRBV12-4 with TRBJ1-3; D is unresolved. The V end was cut by 2 bases, the J end by 0 bases, with 11 bases between. The CDR3 consists of 16 residues. The CDR3 spells CASSLRSRFSGNTIYF. DNA of the CDR3: TGTGCCAGCAGTTTAAGGAGTCGGTTCTCTGGAAACACCATATATTTT.

This clonotype was detected ten times or more. The gene calls are TRBV29-1 and TRBJ2-7; D unresolved. The germline gives CDR1 SQVTM, CDR2 ANQGSEA. Trimming shortened V by 4 bases and J by 0 bases, and 13 bases separated the two germline ends. The CDR3 spans 14 residues. CDR3 sequence: CSVVKDGSSYEQYF. CDR3 coding DNA: TGCAGCGTTGTCAAGGACGGCAGCTCCTACGAGCAGTACTTC.

This clonotype appeared many times. The chain combines TRBV27 with TRBJ1-1, with unresolved D. V lost 5 bases and J 5 bases, leaving 12 bases between the germline ends. This CDR3 spans 13 amino acids. Germline loops: CDR1 MNHEY, CDR2 SMNVEV (reference sequence). The CDR3 loop is CASSPLFGTEAFF. The CDR3 DNA follows: TGTGCCAGCAGTCCCCTGTTCGGGACTGAAGCTTTCTTT.

In its sample, this clonotype was seen a few times. The chain couples TRBV11-2 to TRBJ2-5; a weak D match, TRBD2 (5 bases). Germline V gene sequence: CDR1 SGHAT, CDR2 FQNNGV. V lost 2 bases and J 5 bases, leaving 12 bases between the germline ends. The CDR3 spans 14 residues. The CDR3 sequence is CASSLSGIGETQYF. The DNA for the CDR3 is TGTGCCAGCAGCTTATCGGGGATAGGGGAGACCCAGTACTTC.

This clonotype was observed many times. The chain has TRBV7-2 and TRBJ1-5, with D possibly TRBD1 on 6 matching bases. The V and J ends lost 3 bases and 6 bases respectively, with 15 bases between them. Germline CDR1 and CDR2: SGHTA and FQGNSA. This CDR3 has 15 residues. The CDR3 spells CASSLAQQGSQPQHF. CDR3 in DNA: TGTGCCAGCAGCTTGGCCCAACAGGGCTCTCAGCCCCAGCATTTT.

The table lists this clonotype with a few counts. This chain links TRBV29-1 with TRBJ2-7, with D perhaps being TRBD1 or TRBD2 (5 bases each). Germline CDR1 SQVTM, CDR2 ANQGSEA. The CDR3 has 14 amino acids. V lost 7 bases to trimming and J lost 5 bases, with 21 bases between them. CDR3 in amino acids: CSASASGTIHEQYF. Here the CDR3 DNA reads TGCAGCGCCAGCGCCTCGGGGACGATACACGAGCAGTACTTC.

This clonotype occurred many times. A read error is possible here, since a much larger clone lies one base away. The V call is TRBV28, the J call TRBJ1-2; D perhaps matches TRBD1 (6 bases). Trimming shortened V by 6 bases and J by 5 bases, and 16 bases separated the two germline ends. The CDR3 loop spans 14 amino acids. Germline V gene sequence: CDR1 MDHEN, CDR2 SYDVKM. The CDR3 nucleotides read TGTGCCAGCAGCCAGGACAGAGACTATTATGGCTACACCTTC. The encoded protein is CASSQDRDYYGYTF.

Remarks on this clonotype: The junction and the germline gene differ at one end; a read error may be behind it. The V gene is TRBV28, the J gene TRBJ1-2, with D perhaps TRBD1 (5 bases). This CDR3 is built from 14 residues. CDR1 is MDHEN and CDR2 is SYDVKM in the germline V gene. The CDR3 DNA follows: TGTGCCAGCAGTTTGGGCAGGGCTAACTATGGCTGCACCTTC. This translates into CASSLGRANYGCTF.

To note about this clonotype: One end of the junction is discordant with germline, which a read error may explain. This chain connects TRBV30 to TRBJ1-1; D unresolved. The CDR3 contains 11 residues. The V gene's germline CDR1 is GTSNPN and CDR2 SVGIG (reference sequence). The CDR3: CAWSAYTDAFF. DNA of the CDR3: TGTGCCTGGAGTGCATACACTGATGCTTTCTTT.

This clonotype was counted many times. The chain combines TRBV6-1 with TRBJ1-6, with D possibly matching TRBD1 (6 bases). The CDR3 covers 16 residues. V was clipped by 3 bases and J by 6 bases, with 15 bases between them. The germline CDR1 and CDR2 sequences are MNHNS and SASEGT. The CDR3 nucleotides read TGTGCCAGCAGTGATGGACAGTCGACTTCTAATTCACCCCTCCACTTT. Translated, it gives CASSDGQSTSNSPLHF.

The V and J genes are TRBV6-1 and TRBJ1-2, with 7 bases that match TRBD1. The germline V gene has CDR1 MNHNS and CDR2 SASEGT. V lost 6 bases and J lost 5; bases outside the gene matches: 18. The CDR3 is made up of 17 amino acids. The CDR3 coding sequence is TGTGCCAGCAGACTACTTGACACGCCTGGACAGGCATATGGCTACACCTTC. It is translated as CASRLLDTPGQAYGYTF.

In DNA form, the CDR3 reads TGCGCCAGCAGCCAAGGGGGTGGGGGCAGGAACACCGGGGAGCTGTTTTTT. Translating gives CASSQGGGGRNTGELFF. The chain is built from TRBV4-1 and TRBJ2-2; D is possibly TRBD1 (6 bases). V shed 1 base and J shed 1 base, with 13 bases lying between them. CDR1 is MGHRA, CDR2 YSYEKL, per germline. The CDR3 has 17 residues.

The table lists this clonotype with many counts. The chain combines TRBV2 with TRBJ2-2; TRBD1 aligns across 9 bases. Trimming took 7 bases from V and 6 from J; bases not matched to a gene: 12. The CDR3 loop spans 16 amino acids. Germline assignment: CDR1 SNHLY and CDR2 FYNNEI. CDR3 nucleotides: TGTGCCAGCACCGACGGCGGGACAGGGAGGCCCGGGGAGCTGTTTTTT. Encoded protein: CASTDGGTGRPGELFF.

This clonotype was seen ten or more times. The chain employs TRBV12-3 or TRBV12-4 and TRBJ1-1; 10 bases match TRBD1. With V trimmed by 3 bases and J by 4 bases, 8 bases remained unmatched. This CDR3 is 16 amino acids long. The CDR3 region is CASSLGQGLGGTEAFF. The DNA of the CDR3 is TGTGCCAGCAGTTTGGGACAGGGGCTCGGTGGCACTGAAGCTTTCTTT.

This clonotype was detected ten times or more. The V and J genes are TRBV24-1 and TRBJ2-7; weak D call: TRBD2 (6 bases). Germline V gene data show CDR1 as KGHDR and CDR2 as SFDVKD. The ends were cut back, 1 base at V and 0 bases at J, with 15 bases in the middle. The CDR3 has 17 residues. CDR3 in amino acids: CATSDFEGLSSSYEQYF. In DNA, the CDR3 is TGTGCCACCAGTGATTTTGAGGGACTGTCGAGCTCCTACGAGCAGTACTTC.

This clonotype was picked up many times. The chain employs TRBV12-3 or TRBV12-4 and TRBJ2-7; D possibly corresponds to TRBD2 (6 bases). The CDR3 extends over 14 amino acids. Trimming took off 4 bases at V and 3 bases at J, with 13 bases between the two ends. CDR3 nucleotides: TGTGCCAGCAGTTATAGCGGCCTCGGCTACGAGCAGTACTTC. Its protein product is CASSYSGLGYEQYF.

This clonotype was counted between two and nine times. The rearrangement uses TRBV30 and TRBJ2-5; TRBD2 might be the D (6 bases). Germline CDR1 GTSNPN, CDR2 SVGIG (reference sequence). The length of the CDR3 is 14 residues. Trimming took off 2 bases at V and 0 bases at J, with 10 bases between the two ends. The chain's CDR3 is CAWSPRGNQETQYF. In DNA form, the CDR3 reads TGTGCCTGGAGTCCACGGGGGAACCAAGAGACCCAGTACTTC.

This clonotype was counted a few times. The J gene is TRBJ2-5, the V gene TRBV5-1; TRBD1 agrees at 7 bases. The J segment lost 2 bases and the V segment lost 6 bases, leaving 7 bases of the junction unmatched. This CDR3 spans 14 amino acids. The germline V gene encodes CDR1 SGHRS and CDR2 YFSETQ. The CDR3 sequence: CASTLRGLQETQYF. The DNA for the CDR3 is TGCGCCAGCACCCTGAGGGGGCTTCAAGAGACCCAGTACTTC.

This clonotype was picked up many times. This sequence joins TRBV18 and TRBJ1-1, with D possibly matching TRBD1 (5 bases). Germline values: CDR1 KGHSH, CDR2 LQKENI. The CDR3 totals 14 residues. The germline V and J ends were trimmed by 3 bases and 6 bases, with 14 bases remaining between them. CDR3 region: CASSPSRGPAEAFF. The CDR3 DNA reads as TGTGCCAGCTCACCCTCGCGGGGCCCCGCTGAAGCTTTCTTT.

In this sample, this clonotype turned up many times. The chain uses TRBV7-2 and TRBJ2-7; 7 bases map to TRBD2. The V gene end was trimmed by 5 bases and the J gene end by 3 bases; junction bases not matched to a gene: 10. Per the germline V gene, CDR1 is SGHTA and CDR2 is FQGNSA. The CDR3 covers 15 residues. CDR3: CASSPDPTSLYEQYF. The CDR3, as DNA: TGTGCCAGCAGCCCTGACCCGACTAGCCTCTACGAGCAGTACTTC.

This clonotype was detected a few times. This may stem from a read error, because a much larger clone lies one nucleotide away. The CDR3 bases are TGTGCCATCTACGAGCAGTACTTC. Protein: CAIYEQYF. The chain couples TRBV28 to TRBJ2-7; D call uncertain. The CDR3 is made up of 8 amino acids. Germline CDR1 reads MDHEN; CDR2 reads SYDVKM. Trimming left V 10 bases short and J 3 bases short, with 1 base between.

This clonotype was recorded many times. The chain couples TRBV25-1 to TRBJ1-5; no definite D call. CDR3 size: 13 residues. Germline V gene sequence: CDR1 MGHDK, CDR2 SYGVNS. V lost 3 bases to trimming and J lost 2 bases, with 5 bases between them. The CDR3 spells CASSDGGNQPQHF. For the CDR3, the DNA is TGTGCCAGCAGTGACGGGGGCAATCAGCCCCAGCATTTT.

This clonotype was recorded at least ten times. The rearrangement links TRBV6-5 to TRBJ1-5; no definite D call. The CDR3 runs 14 residues. Per the germline V gene, CDR1 is MNHEY and CDR2 is SVGAGI. V dropped 5 bases and J dropped 0 bases, with 8 bases sitting between them. The CDR3 coding sequence is TGTGCCAGCAGTCGAGGGTTTAGCAATCAGCCCCAGCATTTT. Its protein is CASSRGFSNQPQHF.

This clonotype was observed many times. The V call is TRBV6-5, the J call TRBJ1-2, with D unresolved. V lost 2 bases to trimming and J lost 7 bases, with 5 bases between them. Germline assignment: CDR1 MNHEY and CDR2 SVGAGI. The CDR3 consists of 11 residues. The CDR3 loop reads CASSYRVGYTF. The CDR3 nucleotides read TGTGCCAGCAGTTACAGGGTTGGCTACACCTTC.

This clonotype was recorded many times. The CDR3 DNA reads as TGTGCCAGCAGCTATGACAGGGGATCCACTGAAGCTTTCTTT. Amino acids: CASSYDRGSTEAFF. This chain links TRBV7-2 with TRBJ1-1, with TRBD1 identical over 8 bases. Losses at the gene ends were 4 bases for V and 4 bases for J; bases not matched to a gene: 5. This CDR3 spans 14 amino acids. Germline V lookup: CDR1 SGHTA, CDR2 FQGNSA.

This clonotype was counted only a few times. This chain connects TRBV4-1 to TRBJ1-2; D might be TRBD1 (5 bases). The V end was cut by 3 bases, the J end by 4 bases, with 12 bases between. The germline CDR1 and CDR2 sequences are MGHRA and YSYEKL. CDR3 size: 14 residues. Here the CDR3 reads CASSQTREGYGYTF. The CDR3 nucleotides are TGCGCCAGCAGCCAGACCAGGGAGGGCTATGGCTACACCTTC.

This clonotype was seen ten or more times. V usage is TRBV5-1 and J usage is TRBJ2-6, with a weak D call TRBD2 (5 bases). The germline CDR1 and CDR2 sequences are SGHRS and YFSETQ. The length of the CDR3 is 16 residues. The V gene lost 2 bases and the J gene lost 3 bases, with 12 bases spanning the gap. Written as DNA, the CDR3 is TGCGCCAGCAGCTTATCCCCCCGGGGTGGGGCCAACGTCCTGACTTTC. It specifies CASSLSPRGGANVLTF.

This clonotype occurred many times. CDR3 DNA: TGCGCCAGCAGCGCGTGGCAGCCGGACGGGGAGCTGTTTTTT. Translation gives CASSAWQPDGELFF. The chain links TRBV5-1 to TRBJ2-2; D is unresolved. Germline V gene lookup returns CDR1 SGHRS and CDR2 YFSETQ. V lost 4 bases and J lost 7, with 14 bases in between. The CDR3 is 14 amino acids.